Presented here are 10 T cell receptor beta chains from one specimen sequenced in a study of response to subunit inactivated influenza vaccine. TCRdb called the RT-PCR reads again in MiXCR, with one record for every CDR3 protein. This sample carries about 570,000 distinct CDR3 sequences, roughly 10% of them seen once, and the ten largest clones take roughly 9.6%. These data are also associated with another study on T cells expressing NK-cell markers. That study adds: In generating TCR beta cDNA, 5'RACE template switching with UMIs was used.

This material consisted of PBMCs from blood, taken on the day of vaccination. These receptor sequences come from a man aged 50-60 years who received an inactivated influenza vaccine.

CDR3 coding DNA: TGTGCCAGCAGCTTGCTAGCGGGGGCCGATCTTGAGCAGTTCTTC. Translating gives CASSLLAGADLEQFF. The J gene is TRBJ2-1, the V gene TRBV5-4; 10 bases match TRBD2. The CDR3 length is 15 residues. Germline assignment: CDR1 SGHNT and CDR2 YYREEE (reference sequence). Unmatched junction bases numbered 7, after V lost 1 base and J lost 9 bases.

The chain has TRBV27 and TRBJ1-1; D might be TRBD1 (5 bases). This CDR3 contains 15 residues. Trimming shortened V by 1 base and J by 5 bases, and 14 bases separated the two germline ends. Germline loops: CDR1 MNHEY, CDR2 SMNVEV (reference sequence). For the CDR3, the DNA is TGTGCCAGCAGTTTATACCCTCAGGGAAGTACTGAAGCTTTCTTT. Translated: CASSLYPQGSTEAFF.

This clonotype has ten or more counts. The V call is TRBV14, the J call TRBJ2-3; TRBD2 matches 10 bases. The CDR3 contains 14 residues. Germline V CDR1 and CDR2: SGHDN, FVKESK. The V segment lost 2 bases and the J segment 8 bases; nucleotides outside the gene matches: 4. DNA of the CDR3: TGTGCCAGCAGCCAAATAGCGGGAGGCCTTACGCAGTATTTT. Translating it yields CASSQIAGGLTQYF.

The chain joins TRBV5-6 to TRBJ2-3, with D possibly being TRBD2 (6 bases). Trimming removed 5 bases at V and 0 bases at J, with 13 bases between. CDR1 and CDR2 (germline): SGHDT, YYEEEE. The CDR3 has 15 residues. The CDR3 DNA reads TGTGCCAGCAGACCGATCGGAGGGAGCACAGATACGCAGTATTTT. It yields the protein CASRPIGGSTDTQYF.

This clonotype was seen a handful of times. The chain links TRBV23-1 to TRBJ2-7; D is uncertain. TRBV23-1 is an ORF, with its function uncertain. V lost 3 bases to trimming and J lost 7 bases, with 7 bases between them. The CDR3 runs to 11 residues. The CDR3 DNA reads TGCGCCAGCAGTCATAGGAAAGAGCAGTACTTC. Its translation is CASSHRKEQYF.

V is TRBV12-3 or TRBV12-4 and J is TRBJ1-1; TRBD1 agrees at 9 bases. V trimming: 6 bases; J trimming: 1 base; junction bases outside the gene matches: 6. The CDR3 is 15 residues long. CDR3 sequence: CASSPQTGGNTEAFF. As DNA, the CDR3 is TGTGCCAGCAGCCCGCAGACAGGGGGGAACACTGAAGCTTTCTTT.

This chain joins TRBV11-2 and TRBJ2-1; 9 bases are shared with TRBD2. Germline V gene data show CDR1 as SGHAT and CDR2 as FQNNGV. The CDR3 runs to 16 residues. J was trimmed by 6 bases and V by 1 base; bases with no gene match: 7. CDR3 DNA: TGTGCCAGCAGCTTAGGCGGTTTACTAGCGGGCAATGAGCAGTTCTTC. It yields the protein CASSLGGLLAGNEQFF. Combining the CDR3 with reference TRBV11-2 and TRBJ2-1 gives the whole variable domain EAGVAQSPRYKIIEKRQSVAFWCNPISGHATLYWYQQILGQGPKLLIQFQNNGVVDDSQLPKDRFSAERLKGVDSTLKIQPAKLEDSAVYLCASSLGGLLAGNEQFFGPGTRLTVL.

The rearrangement uses TRBV5-1 and TRBJ1-3; TRBD1 aligns across 7 bases. CDR1 is SGHRS, CDR2 YFSETQ, per germline. The CDR3 runs 17 residues. With V trimmed by 0 bases and J by 3 bases, 9 bases remained unmatched. For the CDR3, the DNA is TGCGCCAGCAGCTTGGCACACGCCGGGACAGTTGGAAACACCATATATTTT. Protein: CASSLAHAGTVGNTIYF.

This clonotype was counted at least ten times. The gene calls are TRBV12-3 or TRBV12-4 and TRBJ2-2; a weak D match, TRBD1 (7 bases). CDR3 length equals 13 residues. V lost 8 bases and J lost 2, with 9 bases in between. CDR3 in amino acids: CASQGGNTGELFF. In nucleotides, the CDR3 is TGTGCCAGCCAGGGGGGAAACACCGGGGAGCTGTTTTTT.

V is TRBV19 and J is TRBJ2-2; a weak D match, TRBD2 (6 bases). The V end lost 8 bases, the J end lost 1 base, and 14 bases lay between the germline ends. The CDR3 consists of 15 residues. The germline gives CDR1 LNHDA, CDR2 SQIVND (reference sequence). In DNA form, the CDR3 reads TGTGCCAGTCGCCCCTCGGGGGTGAACACCGGGGAGCTGTTTTTT. This codes for CASRPSGVNTGELFF.